This is a list of T cell receptor beta chains from one sample in a study of blood T cell repertoires in COVID-19. The assay was immunoSEQ multiplex PCR, and TCRdb's table has in-frame clones only and misses some. This sample has about 400,000 clones, with roughly 90% found just once. Sequencing input: peripheral blood. These receptors were obtained from a middle-aged man with acute or convalescent COVID-19. CDR3s include the opening cysteine and the closing phenylalanine or tryptophan. D genes are given only for firm matches. Only some rows state a clone size, as once, few, many or a class for expanded clones.

abundance: -
j_gene: TRBJ2-1
len: 13
v_gene: TRBV2
d_gene: TRBD1
CDR3aa: CASSERQGNEQFF
CDR3nt: TGTGCCAGCAGTGAGCGACAGGGCAATGAGCAGTTCTTC

abundance: few
j_gene: TRBJ2-7
len: 15
v_gene: TRBV29-1
d_gene: TRBD1
CDR3aa: CSVEVPTGVLSEQYF
CDR3nt: TGCAGCGTTGAAGTACCGACAGGGGTTTTATCCGAGCAGTACTTC

abundance: -
j_gene: TRBJ1-2
len: 14
v_gene: TRBV7-2
d_gene: TRBD1
CDR3aa: CASSPQTGGYGYTF
CDR3nt: TGTGCCAGCAGCCCCCAGACAGGGGGTTATGGCTACACCTTC

abundance: -
j_gene: TRBJ2-2
len: 15
v_gene: TRBV6-6
d_gene: TRBD2
CDR3aa: CASITSGRAIGELFF
CDR3nt: TGTGCCAGCATAACGAGCGGGAGGGCTATCGGGGAGCTGTTTTTT

abundance: -
j_gene: TRBJ2-5
len: 15
v_gene: TRBV19
d_gene: TRBD2
CDR3aa: CASSLLATRQETQYF
CDR3nt: TGTGCCAGTAGCTTACTAGCGACACGACAAGAGACCCAGTACTTC

abundance: once
j_gene: TRBJ1-5
len: 14
v_gene: TRBV7-8
d_gene: TRBD1
CDR3aa: CASSLNRGFEPQHF
CDR3nt: TGTGCCAGCAGCTTGAACAGGGGTTTTGAGCCCCAGCATTTT

abundance: -
j_gene: TRBJ2-1
len: 16
v_gene: TRBV13
d_gene: TRBD1
CDR3aa: CASSRQDREPYNEQFF
CDR3nt: TGTGCCAGCAGCAGACAGGACAGGGAACCTTACAATGAGCAGTTCTTC

abundance: -
j_gene: TRBJ1-6
len: 16
v_gene: TRBV21-1
d_gene: -
CDR3aa: CASSKEDRVPDSPLHF
CDR3nt: TGTGCCAGCAGCAAGGAGGACAGAGTGCCGGATTCACCCCTCCACTTT

abundance: -
j_gene: TRBJ1-6
len: 16
v_gene: TRBV19
d_gene: -
CDR3aa: CASSIGPSGKNSPLHF
CDR3nt: TGTGCCAGTAGTATAGGGCCGTCAGGGAAGAATTCACCCCTCCACTTT

abundance: -
j_gene: TRBJ1-2
len: 15
v_gene: TRBV7-8
d_gene: TRBD1
CDR3aa: CASHSGTGINYGYTF
CDR3nt: TGTGCCAGCCACTCTGGGACAGGGATTAACTATGGCTACACCTTC

abundance: -
j_gene: TRBJ1-1
len: 13
v_gene: TRBV4-3
d_gene: -
CDR3aa: CASSQDRAGEAFF
CDR3nt: TGCGCCAGCAGCCAAGATCGGGCAGGGGAAGCTTTCTTT

abundance: -
j_gene: TRBJ1-6
len: 15
v_gene: TRBV5-1
d_gene: TRBD1
CDR3aa: CASSTQGPPGSTLHF
CDR3nt: TGCGCCAGCAGCACACAGGGGCCGCCCGGATCCACCCTCCACTTT

abundance: once
j_gene: TRBJ2-1
len: 17
v_gene: TRBV25-1
d_gene: TRBD2
CDR3aa: CASSDPYSGGLSNEQFF
CDR3nt: TGTGCCAGCAGTGACCCCTATAGCGGGGGTTTGAGCAATGAGCAGTTCTTC

abundance: -
j_gene: TRBJ1-2
len: 15
v_gene: TRBV6-2/TRBV6-3
d_gene: TRBD1
CDR3aa: CASSYAGQGKGGYTF
CDR3nt: TGTGCCAGCAGTTACGCGGGACAGGGAAAGGGCGGCTACACCTTC

abundance: -
j_gene: TRBJ2-1
len: 16
v_gene: TRBV5-1
d_gene: TRBD1
CDR3aa: CASSFDPGQQYNEQFF
CDR3nt: TGCGCCAGCAGCTTTGATCCGGGACAGCAGTACAATGAGCAGTTCTTC

abundance: once
j_gene: TRBJ1-2
len: 16
v_gene: TRBV28
d_gene: TRBD1
CDR3aa: CASSSLQGTRNYGYTF
CDR3nt: TGTGCCAGCAGCTCCCTACAGGGGACACGGAACTATGGCTACACCTTC

abundance: once
j_gene: TRBJ1-1
len: 17
v_gene: TRBV2
d_gene: TRBD1
CDR3aa: CASIRLLSVQGNSEAFF
CDR3nt: TGTGCCAGCATTCGACTACTATCGGTACAGGGGAATTCTGAAGCTTTCTTT

abundance: -
j_gene: TRBJ1-5
len: 15
v_gene: TRBV5-6
d_gene: -
CDR3aa: CASSRAGLGNQPQHF
CDR3nt: TGTGCCAGCAGTCGCGCGGGGTTAGGCAATCAGCCCCAGCATTTT

abundance: -
j_gene: TRBJ1-2
len: 17
v_gene: TRBV27
d_gene: TRBD1
CDR3aa: CASSLIPGAGGRYGYTF
CDR3nt: TGTGCCAGCAGTTTAATTCCGGGGGCAGGGGGCCGCTATGGCTACACCTTC

abundance: once
j_gene: TRBJ2-1
len: 15
v_gene: TRBV3-1/TRBV3-2
d_gene: TRBD1
CDR3aa: CASSLWTGAHNEQFF
CDR3nt: TGTGCCAGCAGCCTATGGACAGGGGCGCACAATGAGCAGTTCTTC

abundance: -
j_gene: TRBJ2-7
len: 15
v_gene: TRBV5-4
d_gene: -
CDR3aa: CASSLGGREFDEQYF
CDR3nt: TGTGCCAGCAGCTTGGGGGGGCGGGAGTTCGACGAGCAGTACTTC

abundance: -
j_gene: TRBJ1-1
len: 16
v_gene: TRBV11-2
d_gene: TRBD1
CDR3aa: CASRNRDRGMNTEAFF
CDR3nt: TGTGCCAGCAGAAACCGGGACAGGGGTATGAACACTGAAGCTTTCTTT

abundance: -
j_gene: TRBJ1-2
len: 12
v_gene: TRBV13
d_gene: TRBD1
CDR3aa: CASSAGTDGYTF
CDR3nt: TGTGCCAGCAGCGCGGGGACAGATGGCTACACCTTC

abundance: -
j_gene: TRBJ2-2
len: 15
v_gene: TRBV29-1
d_gene: TRBD2
CDR3aa: CSGRSREGNTGELFF
CDR3nt: TGCAGCGGACGAAGCCGGGAGGGCAACACCGGGGAGCTGTTTTTT

abundance: -
j_gene: TRBJ1-6
len: 15
v_gene: TRBV11-2
d_gene: TRBD1
CDR3aa: CASSSGTVVNSPLHF
CDR3nt: TGTGCCAGCAGCTCCGGGACAGTCGTGAATTCACCCCTCCACTTT